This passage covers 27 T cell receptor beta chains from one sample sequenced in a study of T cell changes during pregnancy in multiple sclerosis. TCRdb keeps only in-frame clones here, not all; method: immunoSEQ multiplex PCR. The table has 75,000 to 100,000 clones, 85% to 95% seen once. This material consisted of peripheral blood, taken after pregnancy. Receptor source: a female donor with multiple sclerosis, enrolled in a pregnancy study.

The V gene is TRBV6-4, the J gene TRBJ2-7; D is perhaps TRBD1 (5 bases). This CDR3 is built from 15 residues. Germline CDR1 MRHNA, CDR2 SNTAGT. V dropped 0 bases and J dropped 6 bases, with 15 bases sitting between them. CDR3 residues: CASSDSPSGMAEQYF. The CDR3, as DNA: TGTGCCAGCAGTGACTCTCCGTCAGGGATGGCCGAGCAGTACTTC.

The CDR3 region has the DNA TGTGCCAGTAGTAATCAGGGGGCCCACTACGAGCAGTACTTC. Translation gives CASSNQGAHYEQYF. This rearrangement joins TRBV19 to TRBJ2-7; 8 nucleotides match TRBD1. V dropped 4 bases and J dropped 3; count of bases not matched to a gene: 5. The CDR3 contains 14 residues. Germline V gene lookup returns CDR1 LNHDA and CDR2 SQIVND (reference sequence).

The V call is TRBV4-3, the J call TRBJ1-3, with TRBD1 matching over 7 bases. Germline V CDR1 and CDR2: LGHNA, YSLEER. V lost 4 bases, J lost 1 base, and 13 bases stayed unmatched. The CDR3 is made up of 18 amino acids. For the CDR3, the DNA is TGCGCCAGCAGCCGACAGGGACCCGGCGGGGAGTCTGGAAACACCATATATTTT. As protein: CASSRQGPGGESGNTIYF.

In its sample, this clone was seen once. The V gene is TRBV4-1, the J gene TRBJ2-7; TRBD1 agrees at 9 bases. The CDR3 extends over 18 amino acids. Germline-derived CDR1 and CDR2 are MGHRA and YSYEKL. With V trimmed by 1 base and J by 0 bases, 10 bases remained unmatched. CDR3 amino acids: CASSQAAGTGYDSYEQYF. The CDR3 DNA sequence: TGCGCCAGCAGCCAAGCGGCGGGGACAGGGTACGACTCCTACGAGCAGTACTTC.

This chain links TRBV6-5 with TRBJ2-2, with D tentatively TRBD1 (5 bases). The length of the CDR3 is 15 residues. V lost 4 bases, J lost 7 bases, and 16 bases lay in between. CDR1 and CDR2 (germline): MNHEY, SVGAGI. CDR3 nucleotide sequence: TGTGCCAGCAGTTTACCCTCCTTAGGGGACGGGGAGCTGTTTTTT. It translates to CASSLPSLGDGELFF.

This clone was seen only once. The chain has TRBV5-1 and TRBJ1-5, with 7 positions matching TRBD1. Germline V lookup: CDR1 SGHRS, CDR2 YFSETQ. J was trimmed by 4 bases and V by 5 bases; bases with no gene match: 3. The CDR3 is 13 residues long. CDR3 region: CASSSGGNQPQHF. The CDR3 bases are TGCGCCAGCAGTTCAGGGGGGAATCAGCCCCAGCATTTT.

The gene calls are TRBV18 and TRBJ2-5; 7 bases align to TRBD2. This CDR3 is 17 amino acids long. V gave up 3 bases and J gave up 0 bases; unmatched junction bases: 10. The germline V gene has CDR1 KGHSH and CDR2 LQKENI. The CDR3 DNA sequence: TGTGCCAGCTCACCGTGGACGGGGGGAGCGTACCAAGAGACCCAGTACTTC. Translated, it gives CASSPWTGGAYQETQYF.

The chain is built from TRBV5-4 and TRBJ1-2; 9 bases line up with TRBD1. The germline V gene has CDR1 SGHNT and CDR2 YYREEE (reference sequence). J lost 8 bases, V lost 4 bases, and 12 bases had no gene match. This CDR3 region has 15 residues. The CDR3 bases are TGTGCCAGCAGCCCTGGACAGGGGAGGGATGAGGGCTACACCTTC. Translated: CASSPGQGRDEGYTF.

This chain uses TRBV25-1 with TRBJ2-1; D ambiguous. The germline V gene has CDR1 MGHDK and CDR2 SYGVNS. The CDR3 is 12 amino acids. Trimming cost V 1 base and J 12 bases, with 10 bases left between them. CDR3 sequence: CASSESGRRQFF. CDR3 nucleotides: TGTGCCAGCAGTGAATCGGGTAGGAGGCAGTTCTTC.

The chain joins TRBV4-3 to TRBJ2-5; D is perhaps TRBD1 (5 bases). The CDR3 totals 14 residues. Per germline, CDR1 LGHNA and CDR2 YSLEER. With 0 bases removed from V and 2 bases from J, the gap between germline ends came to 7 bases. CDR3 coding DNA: TGCGCCAGCAGCCAAGACCCAGGGCAAGAGACCCAGTACTTC. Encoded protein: CASSQDPGQETQYF.

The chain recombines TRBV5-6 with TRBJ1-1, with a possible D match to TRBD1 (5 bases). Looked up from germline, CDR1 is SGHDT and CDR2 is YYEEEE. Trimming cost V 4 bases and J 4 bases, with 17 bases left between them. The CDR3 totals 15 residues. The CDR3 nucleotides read TGTGCCAGCAGCCGACAAACGACAGTTGGCACTGAAGCTTTCTTT. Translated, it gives CASSRQTTVGTEAFF. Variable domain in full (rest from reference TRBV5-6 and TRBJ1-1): DAGVTQSPTHLIKTRGQQVTLRCSPKSGHDTVSWYQQALGQGPQFIFQYYEEEERQRGNFPDRFSGHQFPNYSSELNVNALLLGDSALYLCASSRQTTVGTEAFFGQGTRLTVV.

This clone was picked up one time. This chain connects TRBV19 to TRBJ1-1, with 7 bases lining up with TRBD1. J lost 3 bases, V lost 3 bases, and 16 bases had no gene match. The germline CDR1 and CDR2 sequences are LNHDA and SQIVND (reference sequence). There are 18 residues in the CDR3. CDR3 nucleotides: TGTGCCAGTAGTATTTTCCTGGGGGCGAGGGGGCGCGACACTGAAGCTTTCTTT. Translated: CASSIFLGARGRDTEAFF.

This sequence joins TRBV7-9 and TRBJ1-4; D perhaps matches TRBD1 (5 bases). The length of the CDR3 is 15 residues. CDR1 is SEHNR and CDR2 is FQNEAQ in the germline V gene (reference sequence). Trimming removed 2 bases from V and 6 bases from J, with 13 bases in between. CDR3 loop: CASSLHGQTHEKLFF. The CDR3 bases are TGTGCCAGCAGCTTACATGGACAAACACATGAAAAACTGTTTTTT.

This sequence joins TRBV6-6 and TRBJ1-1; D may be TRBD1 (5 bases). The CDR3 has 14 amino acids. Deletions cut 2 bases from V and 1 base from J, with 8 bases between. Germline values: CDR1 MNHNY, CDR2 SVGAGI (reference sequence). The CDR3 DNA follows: TGTGCCAGCAGTTACGGGCAGGGGAACACTGAAGCTTTCTTT. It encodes CASSYGQGNTEAFF.

The CDR3 nucleotides are TGTGCCAGCTCATCGAACGAGGGGGTAGAGAACACTGAAGCTTTCTTT. Protein sequence: CASSSNEGVENTEAFF. The rearrangement links TRBV18 to TRBJ1-1, with a tentative D call TRBD1 (6 bases). Germline lookup yields CDR1 KGHSH and CDR2 LQKENI. The V end lost 5 bases, the J end lost 1 base, and 17 bases lay between the germline ends. The CDR3 totals 16 residues.

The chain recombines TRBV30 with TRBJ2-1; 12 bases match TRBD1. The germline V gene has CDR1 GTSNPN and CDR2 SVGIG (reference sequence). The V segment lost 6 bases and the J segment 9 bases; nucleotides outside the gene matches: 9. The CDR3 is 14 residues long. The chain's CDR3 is CACLPGQGASEQFF. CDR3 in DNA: TGTGCCTGTCTTCCGGGACAGGGGGCCAGTGAGCAGTTCTTC.

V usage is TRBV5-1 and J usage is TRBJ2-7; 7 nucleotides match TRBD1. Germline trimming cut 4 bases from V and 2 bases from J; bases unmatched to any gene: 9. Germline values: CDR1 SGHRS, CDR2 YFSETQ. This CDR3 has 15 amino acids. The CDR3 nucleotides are TGCGCCAGCAGCGTCGCCGGGACAGATCCCTACGAGCAGTACTTC. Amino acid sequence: CASSVAGTDPYEQYF.

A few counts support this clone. CDR3 coding DNA: TGTGCCAGCAGCTTGGGCAGCACCTCCACAGATACGCAGTATTTT. Translation: CASSLGSTSTDTQYF. The rearrangement joins TRBV11-3 to TRBJ2-3; no clear D. CDR3 length: 15 amino acids. The germline CDR1 and CDR2 sequences are SGHNT and YENEEA. V was clipped by 3 bases and J by 2 bases, with 12 bases between them.

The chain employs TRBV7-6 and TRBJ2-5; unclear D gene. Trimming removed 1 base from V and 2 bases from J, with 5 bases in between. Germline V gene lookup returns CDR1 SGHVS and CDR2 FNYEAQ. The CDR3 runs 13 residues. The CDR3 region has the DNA TGTGCCAGCAGCTTAGTCGGGCAAGAGACCCAGTACTTC. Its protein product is CASSLVGQETQYF.

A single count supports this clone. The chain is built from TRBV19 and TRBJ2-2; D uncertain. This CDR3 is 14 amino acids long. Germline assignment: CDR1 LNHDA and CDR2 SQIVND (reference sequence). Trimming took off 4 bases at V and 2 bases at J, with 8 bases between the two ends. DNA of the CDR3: TGTGCCAGTAGTAACCCTGGCAACACCGGGGAGCTGTTTTTT. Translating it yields CASSNPGNTGELFF. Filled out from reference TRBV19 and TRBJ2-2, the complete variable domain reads DGGITQSPKYLFRKEGQNVTLSCEQNLNHDAMYWYRQDPGQGLRLIYYSQIVNDFQKGDIAEGYSVSREKKESFPLTVTSAQKNPTAFYLCASSNPGNTGELFFGEGSRLTVL.

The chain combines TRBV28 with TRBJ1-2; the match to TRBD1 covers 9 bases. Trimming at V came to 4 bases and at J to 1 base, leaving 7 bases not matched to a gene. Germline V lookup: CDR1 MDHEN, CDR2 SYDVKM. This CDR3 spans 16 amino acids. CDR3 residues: CASSSPGDRVNYGYTF. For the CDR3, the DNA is TGTGCCAGCAGTTCCCCCGGGGACAGGGTTAACTATGGCTACACCTTC.

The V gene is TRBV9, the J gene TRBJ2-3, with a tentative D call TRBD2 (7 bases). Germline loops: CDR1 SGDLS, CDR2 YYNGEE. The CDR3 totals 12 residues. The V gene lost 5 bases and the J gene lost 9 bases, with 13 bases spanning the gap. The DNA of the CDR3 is TGTGCCAGCAGGGGGGGGCGGAGCACGCAGTATTTT. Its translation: CASRGGRSTQYF.

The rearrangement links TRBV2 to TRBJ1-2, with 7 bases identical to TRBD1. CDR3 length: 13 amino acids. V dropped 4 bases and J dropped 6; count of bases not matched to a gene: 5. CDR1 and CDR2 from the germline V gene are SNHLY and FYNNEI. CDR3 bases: TGTGCCAGCAGTGGGACAGGAGAACATGGCTACACCTTC. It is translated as CASSGTGEHGYTF.

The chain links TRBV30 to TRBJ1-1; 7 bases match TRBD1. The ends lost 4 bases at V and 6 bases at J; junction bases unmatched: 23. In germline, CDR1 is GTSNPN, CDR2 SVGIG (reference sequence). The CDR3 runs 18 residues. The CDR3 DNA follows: TGTGCCTGGAATCCGGGAGGGGGCGGAGGGTGGAGGAGGGCTGAAGCTTTCTTT. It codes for CAWNPGGGGGWRRAEAFF.

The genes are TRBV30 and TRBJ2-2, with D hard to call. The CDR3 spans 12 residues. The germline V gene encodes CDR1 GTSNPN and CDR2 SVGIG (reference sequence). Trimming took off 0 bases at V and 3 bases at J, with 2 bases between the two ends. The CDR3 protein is CAWSVYTGELFF. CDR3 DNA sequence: TGTGCCTGGAGTGTCTACACCGGGGAGCTGTTTTTT.

The DNA of the CDR3 is TGTGCCAGCAGTGACAGTCTAGAGGAGACCCAGTACTTC. Its translation is CASSDSLEETQYF. J is TRBJ2-5 and V is TRBV2; D unclear. The germline gives CDR1 SNHLY, CDR2 FYNNEI. Trimming removed 3 bases from V and 5 bases from J, with 10 bases in between. This CDR3 contains 13 residues.

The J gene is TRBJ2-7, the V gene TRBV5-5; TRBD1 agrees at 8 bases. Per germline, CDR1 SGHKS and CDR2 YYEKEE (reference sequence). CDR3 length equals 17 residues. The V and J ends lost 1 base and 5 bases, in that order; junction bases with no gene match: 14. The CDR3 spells CASSLPRGTGTEDEQYF. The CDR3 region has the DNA TGTGCCAGCAGCTTGCCACGCGGGACAGGAACTGAGGACGAGCAGTACTTC.